Detailed here is one T cell receptor (beta chain). This clonotype was observed a single time. The specificity of this receptor is unknown. No much larger clonotype is one base removed from it; base qualities were not supplied. One read yields weak evidence. This entry is derived from a study of T cell repertoires in cytomegalovirus infection (dated by TCRdb to about 2019). Describing the broader study: Donor HLA type was relevant to the analysis, as public TCR beta signatures indicated carriage of CMV infection together with the matching HLA type. The full study reports these points: Carriers of CMV infection plus the relevant HLA type were discriminated by the cumulative frequency of public TCR beta family members in the study cohort and in an independent roughly 340-donor cohort. The ex vivo response was dominated by HLA-C-restricted CMV-specific TCR beta clonotypes, which also provided the single most frequent clonotype in two of eight donors.

Sequencing relied on an Illumina HiSeq 1500. TCRdb reran the public reads through fastp at Q25 and MiXCR, keeping productive beta chains. Rows with one shared CDR3 protein collapse into an entry with the most common genes and DNA. Counted in this sample were about 180,000 distinct CDR3 sequences; about 15% of them appeared once. The ten largest clones represent over 20% of the sample. This TCR was recovered from a human donor in good health (CMV status not recorded). Some clones in this sample may be carry-over from other donors' samples. The sample taken for sequencing was PBMCs.

The CDR3 protein is CASSVKPNTELFF. The sequence in DNA is TGTGCCAGCAGCGTGAAACCCAATACGGAGCTGTTTTTT. The chain uses TRBV9 and TRBJ2-2; a confident D gene designation cannot be given. V lost 2 bases and J lost 10 bases; the stretch between them is 12 bases long. From the germline V gene, CDR1 is SGDLS and CDR2 is YYNGEE. The CDR3 contains 13 residues, cysteine and phenylalanine counted. The entry retains the CDR3 DNA only, 39 bases that are in frame from base 1. The CDR3, completed at both ends by the reference TRBV9 and TRBJ2-2 genes, gives the full variable domain DSGVTQTPKHLITATGQRVTLRCSPRSGDLSVYWYQQSLDQGLQFLIQYYNGEERAKGNILERFSAQQFPDLHSELNLSSLELGDSALYFCASSVKPNTELFFGEGSRLTVL.